One sample yielded the 27 T cell receptor beta chains listed below, sequenced in a study of regulatory T cells in long-lasting Graves disease. Assembly of TCR beta libraries relied on iRepertoire HTBI primers together with Arm-PCR of CDR3 regions. TCRdb analysed the multiplex PCR reads with MiXCR anew, one entry per CDR3 protein. The sample records 600,000 to 850,000 distinct CDR3 sequences, around 32% being singletons. Time point in this sample: persistent/refractory GD, antithyroid drugs over 5 years with positive TRAb. RNA extracted from PBMCs served as the sequencing template. The sequencing used peripheral blood mononuclear cells (PBMCs), collected when the disease was refractory, from a patient treated with antithyroid drugs. Receptors originate from a female donor with Graves disease.

CDR3 in DNA: TGTGCCAGCAGCTTGATCCGAAACACTGAAGCTTTCTTT. It codes for CASSLIRNTEAFF. The chain is built from TRBV7-3 and TRBJ1-1, with D unclear. Deletions cut 3 bases from V and 2 bases from J, with 7 bases between. CDR3 length: 13 amino acids. CDR1 is SGHTA, CDR2 FQGTGA, per germline.

The V call is TRBV15, the J call TRBJ2-1; D is unclear. Germline V gene sequence: CDR1 LNHNV, CDR2 YYDKDF (reference sequence). There are 13 residues in the CDR3. Trimming removed 1 base at V and 6 bases at J, with 7 bases between. The CDR3 DNA is TGTGCCACCAGCAGAGGATTGAGCAATGAGCAGTTCTTC. It specifies CATSRGLSNEQFF.

This clonotype has a count of ten or more. The rearrangement joins TRBV6-1 to TRBJ1-2; 11 nucleotides agree with TRBD1. Germline CDR1 and CDR2: MNHNS and SASEGT. Trimming at V came to 5 bases and at J to 5 bases, leaving 4 bases not matched to a gene. The CDR3 has 14 amino acids. CDR3 nucleotide sequence: TGTGCCAGCAGTAACCGGGACAGGGGGTATGGCTACACCTTC. Translating it yields CASSNRDRGYGYTF.

This clonotype appeared a few times. The rearrangement uses TRBV20-1 and TRBJ2-5; the match to TRBD2 covers 11 bases. The CDR3 is 15 amino acids. Germline CDR1 is DFQATT and CDR2 is SNEGSKA (reference sequence). V gave up 5 bases and J gave up 4 bases; unmatched junction bases: 9. Here the CDR3 DNA reads TGCAGTGCTTATATTAGCGGGAGGGGGGGAGAGACCCAGTACTTC. As protein: CSAYISGRGGETQYF.

This CDR3 is CASSYHPSPEGNIQYF. The CDR3 DNA follows: TGTGCCAGCAGTTATCACCCCTCGCCAGAGGGGAACATTCAGTACTTC. V usage is TRBV6-5 and J usage is TRBJ2-4; D is possibly TRBD1 or TRBD2 (5 bases each). Per the germline V gene, CDR1 is MNHEY and CDR2 is SVGAGI. This CDR3 region has 16 residues. V lost 3 bases and J 7 bases, leaving 19 bases between the germline ends.

At least ten counts were recorded for this clonotype. The chain joins TRBV2 to TRBJ2-2; 8 bases agree with TRBD1. This CDR3 region has 15 residues. From germline, CDR1 is SNHLY and CDR2 FYNNEI. Losses at the gene ends were 6 bases for V and 2 bases for J; bases not matched to a gene: 5. The CDR3, as DNA: TGTGCCAGCAGGGCCGGGACAGGAAACACCGGGGAGCTGTTTTTT. This codes for CASRAGTGNTGELFF. Full variable domain (rest looked up from reference TRBV2 and TRBJ2-2): EPEVTQTPSHQVTQMGQEVILRCVPISNHLYFYWYRQILGQKVEFLVSFYNNEISEKSEIFDDQFSVERPDGSNFTLKIRSTKLEDSAMYFCASRAGTGNTGELFFGEGSRLTVL.

The chain combines TRBV28 with TRBJ1-6; the match to TRBD1 covers 9 bases. J gave up 7 bases and V 2 bases, and 9 bases lay outside the gene matches. CDR1 is MDHEN and CDR2 is SYDVKM in the germline V gene. This CDR3 contains 17 residues. The chain's CDR3 is CASSLPGQGGLNSPLHF. DNA of the CDR3: TGTGCCAGCAGTTTACCGGGACAGGGAGGGTTGAATTCACCCCTCCACTTT.

The table lists this clonotype with many counts. The chain carries TRBV2 and TRBJ1-2, with TRBD1 as a possible D gene (5 bases). From germline, CDR1 is SNHLY and CDR2 FYNNEI. The CDR3 sequence is 15 residues long. Trimming removed 10 bases from V and 9 bases from J, with 27 bases in between. CDR3 amino acids: CATTPGRMTARSYTF. The CDR3, as DNA: TGTGCCACCACCCCCGGTCGGATGACAGCCCGAAGCTACACCTTC.

This clonotype was seen at least ten times. In DNA form, the CDR3 reads TGTGCCAGCAGTTCCTTAGCCCAGCCCCAGCATTTT. This encodes CASSSLAQPQHF. The chain combines TRBV28 with TRBJ1-5; D not resolved. Germline lookup yields CDR1 MDHEN and CDR2 SYDVKM. V shed 4 bases and J shed 7 bases, with 8 bases lying between them. The CDR3 spans 12 residues.

The chain carries TRBV3-1 and TRBJ2-7; D is uncertain. The germline V gene encodes CDR1 LGHDT and CDR2 YNNKEL (reference sequence). V lost 4 bases and J lost 0, with 7 bases in between. The CDR3 is 13 residues long. This CDR3 reads CASSPFGSYEQYF. The CDR3 DNA follows: TGTGCCAGCAGCCCCTTTGGCTCCTACGAGCAGTACTTC.

In DNA, the CDR3 is TGTGCCAGCAGTTTCTGGACAGATGGGGTGAGCAATCAGCCCCAGCATTTT. It codes for CASSFWTDGVSNQPQHF. The chain uses TRBV12-3 or TRBV12-4 and TRBJ1-5; D might be TRBD1 (6 bases). Trimming shortened V by 3 bases and J by 1 base, and 16 bases separated the two germline ends. The CDR3 runs 17 residues.

This clonotype was seen more than once but under ten times. V usage is TRBV7-9 and J usage is TRBJ1-1, with 7 positions matching TRBD1. Germline V CDR1 and CDR2: SEHNR, FQNEAQ (reference sequence). The CDR3 runs to 14 residues. Germline trimming cut 4 bases from V and 5 bases from J; bases unmatched to any gene: 7. CDR3 in DNA: TGTGCCAGCAGCTCGGGACAGCTTGTAACTGAAGCTTTCTTT. This translates into CASSSGQLVTEAFF.

This clonotype was recorded at least ten times. The chain recombines TRBV20-1 with TRBJ2-7; D is unresolved. The CDR3 totals 13 residues. Germline lookup yields CDR1 DFQATT and CDR2 SNEGSKA (reference sequence). Trimming left V 1 base short and J 7 bases short, with 14 bases between. This CDR3 reads CSARVQGFGEQYF. The CDR3 DNA sequence: TGCAGTGCTAGAGTGCAAGGGTTCGGAGAGCAGTACTTC.

This clonotype was observed many times. V usage is TRBV11-2 and J usage is TRBJ2-5, with unresolved D. The CDR3 covers 15 residues. Per germline, CDR1 SGHAT and CDR2 FQNNGV. The V and J ends lost 0 bases and 1 base respectively, with 9 bases between them. The CDR3 is CASSLDPGAQETQYF. As DNA, the CDR3 is TGTGCCAGCAGCTTAGATCCCGGAGCCCAAGAGACCCAGTACTTC.

This clonotype was recorded at least ten times. This chain joins TRBV6-1 and TRBJ1-2, with D possibly being TRBD1 (5 bases). CDR3 length: 14 residues. CDR1 and CDR2 (germline): MNHNS, SASEGT. V gave up 10 bases and J gave up 4 bases, with 19 bases separating them. The CDR3 DNA sequence: TGTGCCACGTCCCAGGGAGGGGAAGGCTATGGCTACACCTTC. Encoded protein: CATSQGGEGYGYTF.

This clonotype was seen many times. The V gene is TRBV19, the J gene TRBJ1-1; D might be TRBD1 (6 bases). Germline assignment: CDR1 LNHDA and CDR2 SQIVND (reference sequence). The CDR3 extends over 15 amino acids. Trimming removed 3 bases from V and 0 bases from J, with 11 bases in between. This CDR3 reads CASSIQGTMNTEAFF. Written as DNA, the CDR3 is TGTGCCAGTAGTATTCAGGGGACGATGAACACTGAAGCTTTCTTT. Complete variable domain (other parts from reference TRBV19 and TRBJ1-1): DGGITQSPKYLFRKEGQNVTLSCEQNLNHDAMYWYRQDPGQGLRLIYYSQIVNDFQKGDIAEGYSVSREKKESFPLTVTSAQKNPTAFYLCASSIQGTMNTEAFFGQGTRLTVV.

This chain connects TRBV19 to TRBJ2-5, with D unclear. Trimming stripped 6 bases from V and 1 base from J, with 6 bases between. The CDR3 loop spans 12 amino acids. Germline CDR1 reads LNHDA; CDR2 reads SQIVND (reference sequence). The CDR3 sequence is CASSGFQETQYF. CDR3 nucleotides: TGTGCCAGTAGCGGGTTCCAAGAGACCCAGTACTTC.

This clonotype was picked up a small number of times. This rearrangement joins TRBV6-9 to TRBJ2-5; TRBD1 matches at 7 bases. V trimming: 4 bases; J trimming: 2 bases; junction bases outside the gene matches: 7. Germline CDR1 reads MNHGY; CDR2 reads SVAAGI. The CDR3 sequence is 15 residues long. CDR3: CASSSTDREQETQYF. CDR3 in DNA: TGTGCCAGCAGTTCCACCGACAGGGAACAAGAGACCCAGTACTTC.

V gene TRBV5-1 combines with J gene TRBJ1-6; D may be TRBD1 (5 bases). Trimming took 5 bases from V and 11 from J, leaving 20 bases between them. This CDR3 is 15 amino acids long. Germline assignment: CDR1 SGHRS and CDR2 YFSETQ. CDR3 residues: CASSVDKMRSAPLHF. DNA of the CDR3: TGCGCCAGCAGTGTGGACAAAATGCGGTCAGCACCCCTCCACTTT.

This chain joins TRBV20-1 and TRBJ1-2; possibly TRBD1 for D (6 bases). CDR3 length: 14 residues. Germline V gene lookup returns CDR1 DFQATT and CDR2 SNEGSKA (reference sequence). V dropped 3 bases and J dropped 4 bases, with 15 bases sitting between them. This CDR3 is CSARDSPRAYGYTF. The DNA of the CDR3 is TGCAGTGCTAGGGACAGCCCGCGGGCCTATGGCTACACCTTC.

The V gene is TRBV30, the J gene TRBJ2-2; D remains ambiguous. The CDR3 has 14 amino acids. V was trimmed by 4 bases and J by 9 bases, leaving 18 bases between them. Germline CDR1 and CDR2: GTSNPN and SVGIG (reference sequence). For the CDR3, the DNA is TGTGCCTGGAATCCGAACCAAGTCCACCGGGAGCTGTTTTTT. The encoded protein is CAWNPNQVHRELFF.

This clonotype was detected only a few times. This chain connects TRBV6-1 to TRBJ1-2; 8 nucleotides line up with TRBD1. J lost 4 bases, V lost 2 bases, and 15 bases had no gene match. The CDR3 covers 18 residues. Germline loops: CDR1 MNHNS, CDR2 SASEGT. The CDR3 region has the DNA TGTGCCAGCAGTGAAAATTTAGGTTGGTCAGGGGGCTTCTATGGCTACACCTTC. Its protein product is CASSENLGWSGGFYGYTF.

The chain links TRBV6-1 to TRBJ2-2; 10 bases agree with TRBD1. The CDR3 totals 16 residues. V shed 6 bases, J shed 6 bases, and the junction held 10 bases outside the gene matches. The germline CDR1 and CDR2 sequences are MNHNS and SASEGT. The CDR3 protein is CASSEQGQGIAGELFF. The DNA of the CDR3 is TGTGCCAGCAGCGAACAGGGACAGGGGATCGCCGGGGAGCTGTTTTTT.

This clonotype has a handful of counts. V is TRBV18 and J is TRBJ2-5; D might be TRBD2 (5 bases). Germline V gene lookup returns CDR1 KGHSH and CDR2 LQKENI. The CDR3 totals 17 residues. Trimming took 2 bases from V and 1 from J, leaving 17 bases between them. The CDR3 reads CASSPFSSPGFQETQYF. CDR3 in DNA: TGTGCCAGCTCACCATTTTCTAGCCCAGGTTTCCAAGAGACCCAGTACTTC. The complete variable domain, with remaining parts taken from reference TRBV18 and TRBJ2-5, reads NAGVMQNPRHLVRRRGQEARLRCSPMKGHSHVYWYRQLPEEGLKFMVYLQKENIIDESGMPKERFSAEFPKEGPSILRIQQVVRGDSAAYFCASSPFSSPGFQETQYFGPGTRLLVL.

This clonotype occurred many times. V gene TRBV2 combines with J gene TRBJ1-4; TRBD1 matches at 11 bases. Germline loops: CDR1 SNHLY, CDR2 FYNNEI. V shed 7 bases, J shed 8 bases, and the junction held 12 bases outside the gene matches. There are 16 residues in the CDR3. The CDR3 DNA reads TGTGCCAGCAATGGACAGGGGGCGCGGAAGGCCGAAAAACTGTTTTTT. It yields the protein CASNGQGARKAEKLFF. Drawing the rest from reference TRBV2 and TRBJ1-4, the complete variable domain is EPEVTQTPSHQVTQMGQEVILRCVPISNHLYFYWYRQILGQKVEFLVSFYNNEISEKSEIFDDQFSVERPDGSNFTLKIRSTKLEDSAMYFCASNGQGARKAEKLFFGSGTQLSVL.

This clonotype was seen repeatedly, ten times or more. This chain connects TRBV11-2 to TRBJ2-2; the D is unclear. The CDR3 loop spans 14 amino acids. Trimming left V 2 bases short and J 2 bases short, with 6 bases between. Germline CDR1 SGHAT, CDR2 FQNNGV. Here the CDR3 reads CASSLLPNTGELFF. The CDR3 nucleotides are TGTGCCAGCAGCTTACTCCCTAACACCGGGGAGCTGTTTTTT.

The V gene is TRBV7-2, the J gene TRBJ1-1; D gene unclear. This CDR3 has 15 residues. V lost 0 bases to trimming and J lost 1 base, with 9 bases between them. Germline CDR1 SGHTA, CDR2 FQGNSA. CDR3 nucleotides: TGTGCCAGCAGCTTAGCCGGCGTAAGGAACACTGAAGCTTTCTTT. Amino acids: CASSLAGVRNTEAFF.